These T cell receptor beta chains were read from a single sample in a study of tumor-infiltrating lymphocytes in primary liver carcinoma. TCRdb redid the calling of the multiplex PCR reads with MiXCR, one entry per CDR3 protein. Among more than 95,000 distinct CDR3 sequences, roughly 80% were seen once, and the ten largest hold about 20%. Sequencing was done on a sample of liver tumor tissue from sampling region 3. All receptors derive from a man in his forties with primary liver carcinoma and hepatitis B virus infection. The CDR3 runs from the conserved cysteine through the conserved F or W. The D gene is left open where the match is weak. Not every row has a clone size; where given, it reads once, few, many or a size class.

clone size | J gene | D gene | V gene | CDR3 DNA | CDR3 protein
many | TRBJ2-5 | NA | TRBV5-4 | TGTGCCAGCAGCTTGGATAGGCGAGAGACCCAGTACTTC | CASSLDRRETQYF
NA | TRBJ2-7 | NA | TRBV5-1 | TGCGTCAGCACCTTGGGGGGCGGGAGCCACGAGCAGTACTTC | CVSTLGGGSHEQYF
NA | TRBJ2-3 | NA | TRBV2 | TGTGCGAGCAGAGGGGACAGCACAGATACGCAGTATTTT | CASRGDSTDTQYF
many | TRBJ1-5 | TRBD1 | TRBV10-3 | TGTGCCACCCACGACCCGGGACAGGGGCTGAGGTCCGGCAATCAGCCCCAGCATTTT | CATHDPGQGLRSGNQPQHF
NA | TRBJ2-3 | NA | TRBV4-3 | TGCGCCAGCAGCCAAGGACTAGGCACAGAAACGCAATATTTC | CASSQGLGTETQYF
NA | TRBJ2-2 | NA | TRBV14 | TGTGCCTACAGCCGTGGCAGGGCGAACACCGGGGAGCTTTTTTTT | CAYSRGRANTGELFF
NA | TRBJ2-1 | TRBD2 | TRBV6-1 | TGTGCAAGCAGTGGCCGGACTAGCGGGAATTTGTTCTACAATGAGCAGTTCTTC | CASSGRTSGNLFYNEQFF
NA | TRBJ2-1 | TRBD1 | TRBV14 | TGTGCCAGCAGCCAACATCCGGGACAGCTGGTCAACGAGCAGCTCTTC | CASSQHPGQLVNEQLF
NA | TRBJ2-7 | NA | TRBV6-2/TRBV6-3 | TGTGCCAGCAGTGTGGACCGGGACGAGCAAAACTTC | CASSVDRDEQNF
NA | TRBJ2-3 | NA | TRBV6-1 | TGTGCCAGCAGTGAAATAGGAGGACACTACACGGATATGCATTATTTT | CASSEIGGHYTDMHYF
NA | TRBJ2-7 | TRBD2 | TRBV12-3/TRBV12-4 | TGTGCCAGCATCCTAGACATAGCGGGCGCCTACAAGGAGTACTTC | CASILDIAGAYKEYF
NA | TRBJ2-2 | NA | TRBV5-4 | TGTGTCAGCAGCTTGGCGGGCGGGATGAACACCGGGGAGCTGTTTTTT | CVSSLAGGMNTGELFF
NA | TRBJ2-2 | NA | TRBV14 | TGTGCCAGTAGCCAAGTCTACAGGGCGGGCGGGAAGCTGTTTTTT | CASSQVYRAGGKLFF
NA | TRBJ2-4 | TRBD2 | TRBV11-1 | TGTACCAGCAGCTTTCCCGGGACTAGCGGGTCCAAAAACATTCAATATTTC | CTSSFPGTSGSKNIQYF
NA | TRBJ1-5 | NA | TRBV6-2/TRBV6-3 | TGTGCCAGCAGCTCCAGAACGAGCAATCAGTCCCAGCATTTT | CASSSRTSNQSQHF
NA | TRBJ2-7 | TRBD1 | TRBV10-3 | TGTGCCATCAGTGGGGGACAGGGGAACCCAAAAGACTACGAGCAGTACTTC | CAISGGQGNPKDYEQYF
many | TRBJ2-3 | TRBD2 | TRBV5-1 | TGCGCCAGCAGCTTAACGGGAGGCCTCCCTAGCACAGATACGCAGTATTTT | CASSLTGGLPSTDTQYF
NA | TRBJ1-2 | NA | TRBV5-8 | TGTGCCAGCGGAAGGGATACTTACTATGGCTACACCTTC | CASGRDTYYGYTF
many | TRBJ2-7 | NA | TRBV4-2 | TGTGCCAGCAGCCAAGGAATTGGCTCCGAGCAGTACTTC | CASSQGIGSEQYF
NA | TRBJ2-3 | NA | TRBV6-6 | TGTGTCAGCACCCCTCCTGGGGGCACAGATACGCAGTATTTT | CVSTPPGGTDTQYF
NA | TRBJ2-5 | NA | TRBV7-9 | TGTACCAGCTGCTTATCCAGGGGAGAAGAGACCCAGTACTTC | CTSCLSRGEETQYF
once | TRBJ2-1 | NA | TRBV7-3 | TGTGAAAGCAGCTTAGGCCCGAGCTCCTACAATGAGCAGTTCTTC | CESSLGPSSYNEQFF
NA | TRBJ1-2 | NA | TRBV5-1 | TGCGCCTGCAGCTTGGAGATAGGGGGACTTAACTATGGCTACACCTTC | CACSLEIGGLNYGYTF
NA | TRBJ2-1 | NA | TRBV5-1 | TGCGCCAGCAGCGACCGCTTGATGCTAATGGACGGCACCAATGAGCAGTTCTTC | CASSDRLMLMDGTNEQFF
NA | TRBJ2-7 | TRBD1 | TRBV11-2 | TGTGTCAATAGCTTACGTTGGACAGGGGAAAACGAGCAGTACTTC | CVNSLRWTGENEQYF
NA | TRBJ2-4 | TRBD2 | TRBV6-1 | TGTGACAGCAGTGCCACGGGGGGGTTCGGCAAAATCATTCAGTACTTC | CDSSATGGFGKIIQYF
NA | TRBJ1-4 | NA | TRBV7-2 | TGTGCCAGCAGCTTAGCTAAGGCCGACAAACTGTTTTTT | CASSLAKADKLFF
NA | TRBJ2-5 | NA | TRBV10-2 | TGCGCCAGCACTGCCGGGTTATTAGCAGCTCAAGAGACCCAGTACTTC | CASTAGLLAAQETQYF
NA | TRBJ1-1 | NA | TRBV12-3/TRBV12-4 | TGTGCCAGCAGTTATCCTGTACTAATGGGTGAAGCTTTCTTT | CASSYPVLMGEAFF
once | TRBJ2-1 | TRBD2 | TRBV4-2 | TGTGCCAGCGGCCAAGAGCGAGCGGGAGGTTTCAATGAGCAGTTCTTC | CASGQERAGGFNEQFF
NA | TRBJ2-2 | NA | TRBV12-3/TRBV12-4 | TGCGCCAGCAATGCTCGAATGGGGACCGGGGAGCTGTTTTTT | CASNARMGTGELFF
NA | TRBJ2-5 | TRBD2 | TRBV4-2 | TGTACCAGCAGCAAAGCGGGGCCCCATGGGGAGACCCAGTACTTC | CTSSKAGPHGETQYF
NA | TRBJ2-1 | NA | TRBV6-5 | TGTGCCAGCAGTTACGCCGGGCAGACTAACAATGAGCAGTTCTTC | CASSYAGQTNNEQFF
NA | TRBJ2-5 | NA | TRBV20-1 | TGCAGTGCTTATGACAGCCTACAAGAGACCCAGTACTTC | CSAYDSLQETQYF
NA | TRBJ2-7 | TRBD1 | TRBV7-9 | TGTGCCAGCAGCTTATCAGGGGGAACCCACTGCGAGCAGTACTTC | CASSLSGGTHCEQYF
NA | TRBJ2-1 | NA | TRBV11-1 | TGTACTAGCAACTTCCAGGGACCGCTGGACAATGAGCAGTTCTTC | CTSNFQGPLDNEQFF
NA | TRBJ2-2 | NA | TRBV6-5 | TGTGCGAGCAGTCCACAGACAGGAGACACCGGGGAGATGTTTTTT | CASSPQTGDTGEMFF
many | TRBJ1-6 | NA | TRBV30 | TGTGCCTGGAATGGACAGTCTAATAATTCACCCCTCCACTTT | CAWNGQSNNSPLHF
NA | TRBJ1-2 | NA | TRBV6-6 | TGTGCCAGCATCTTACAGTCGGACAGATATGGCTACACCTTC | CASILQSDRYGYTF
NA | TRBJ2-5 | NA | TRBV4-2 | TGTGCCAGCAGCCATGGGGACGTTATGGAGGAGACCCATTATTTC | CASSHGDVMEETHYF
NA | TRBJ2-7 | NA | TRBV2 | TGTGCCAGCAGAACAACAGGGACCCCCAATTGCTTC | CASRTTGTPNCF
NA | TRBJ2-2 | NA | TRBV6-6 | TGTGCCAGCACCCTGGGAGCCACCGGGGAGCTGGTTTTT | CASTLGATGELVF